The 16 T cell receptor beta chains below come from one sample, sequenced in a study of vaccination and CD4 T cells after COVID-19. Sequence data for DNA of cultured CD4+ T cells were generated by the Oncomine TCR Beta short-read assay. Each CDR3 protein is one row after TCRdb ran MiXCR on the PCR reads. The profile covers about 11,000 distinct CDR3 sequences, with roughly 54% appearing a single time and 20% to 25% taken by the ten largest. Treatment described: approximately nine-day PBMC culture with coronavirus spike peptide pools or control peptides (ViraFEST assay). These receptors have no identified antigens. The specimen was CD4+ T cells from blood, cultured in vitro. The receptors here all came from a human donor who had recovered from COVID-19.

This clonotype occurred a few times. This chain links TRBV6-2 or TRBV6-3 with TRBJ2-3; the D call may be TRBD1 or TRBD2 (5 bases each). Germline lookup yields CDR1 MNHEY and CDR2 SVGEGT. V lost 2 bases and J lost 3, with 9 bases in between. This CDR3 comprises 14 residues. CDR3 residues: CASSYNGATDTQYF. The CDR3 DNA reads TGTGCCAGCAGTTACAACGGGGCAACAGATACGCAGTATTTT.

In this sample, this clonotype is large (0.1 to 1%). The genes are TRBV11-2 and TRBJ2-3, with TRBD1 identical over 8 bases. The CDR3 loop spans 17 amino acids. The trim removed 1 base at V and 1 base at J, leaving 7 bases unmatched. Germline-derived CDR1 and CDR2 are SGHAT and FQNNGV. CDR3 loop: CASSLVRQGRGTDTQYF. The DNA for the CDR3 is TGTGCCAGCAGCTTAGTCCGACAGGGGCGAGGCACAGATACGCAGTATTTT. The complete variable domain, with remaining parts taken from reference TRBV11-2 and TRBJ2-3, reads EAGVAQSPRYKIIEKRQSVAFWCNPISGHATLYWYQQILGQGPKLLIQFQNNGVVDDSQLPKDRFSAERLKGVDSTLKIQPAKLEDSAVYLCASSLVRQGRGTDTQYFGPGTRLTVL.

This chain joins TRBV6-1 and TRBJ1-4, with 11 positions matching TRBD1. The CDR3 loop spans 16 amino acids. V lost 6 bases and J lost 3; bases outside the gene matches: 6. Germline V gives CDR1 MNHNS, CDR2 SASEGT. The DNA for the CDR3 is TGTGCCAGCAGACCGGACAGGGGGCTGGCTAATGAAAAACTGTTTTTT. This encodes CASRPDRGLANEKLFF.

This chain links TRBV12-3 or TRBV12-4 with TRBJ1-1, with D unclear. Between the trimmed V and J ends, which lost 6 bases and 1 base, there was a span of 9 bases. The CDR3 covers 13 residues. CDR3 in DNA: TGTGCCAGCAGGGGCCGAGGGAACACTGAAGCTTTCTTT. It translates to CASRGRGNTEAFF.

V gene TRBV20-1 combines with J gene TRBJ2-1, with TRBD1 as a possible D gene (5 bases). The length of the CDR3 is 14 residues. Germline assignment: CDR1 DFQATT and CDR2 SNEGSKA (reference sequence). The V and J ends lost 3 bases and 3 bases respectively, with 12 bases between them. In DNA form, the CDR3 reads TGCAGTGCTAGGTCGGCAGGGATCTACAATGAGCAGTTCTTC. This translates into CSARSAGIYNEQFF.

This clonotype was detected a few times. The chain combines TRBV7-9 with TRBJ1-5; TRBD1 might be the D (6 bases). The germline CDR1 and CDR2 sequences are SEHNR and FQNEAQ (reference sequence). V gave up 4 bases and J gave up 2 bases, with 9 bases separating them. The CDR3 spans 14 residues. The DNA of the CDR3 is TGTGCCAGCAGCTCACAGGGTGGCAATCAGCCCCAGCATTTT. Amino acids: CASSSQGGNQPQHF.

The DNA of the CDR3 is TGCAGTGCTAGAGATCGCGGTAGCAATCAGCCCCAGCATTTT. Protein sequence: CSARDRGSNQPQHF. The chain is built from TRBV20-1 and TRBJ1-5; no definite D call. The V end lost 0 bases, the J end lost 0 bases, and 6 bases lay between the germline ends. CDR3 length equals 14 residues. CDR1 is DFQATT and CDR2 is SNEGSKA in the germline V gene (reference sequence).

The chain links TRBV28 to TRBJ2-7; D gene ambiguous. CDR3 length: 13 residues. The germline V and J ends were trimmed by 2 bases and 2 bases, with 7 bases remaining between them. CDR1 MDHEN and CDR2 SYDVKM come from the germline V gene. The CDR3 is CASSLSQTYEQYF. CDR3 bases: TGTGCCAGCAGTTTAAGCCAGACCTACGAGCAGTACTTC.

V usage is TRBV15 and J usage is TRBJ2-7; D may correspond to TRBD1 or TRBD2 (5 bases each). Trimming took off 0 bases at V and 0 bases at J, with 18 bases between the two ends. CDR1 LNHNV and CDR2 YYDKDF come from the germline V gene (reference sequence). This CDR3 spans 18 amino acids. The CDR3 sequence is CATSRDLLGVPFSYEQYF. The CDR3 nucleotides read TGTGCCACCAGCAGAGATCTGTTGGGGGTCCCCTTCTCCTACGAGCAGTACTTC.

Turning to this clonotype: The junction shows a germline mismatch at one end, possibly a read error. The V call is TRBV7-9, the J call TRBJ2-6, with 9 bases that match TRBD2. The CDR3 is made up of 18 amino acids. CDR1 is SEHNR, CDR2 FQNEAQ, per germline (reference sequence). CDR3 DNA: TGTGCCAGCAGCCTAGCGGGGTCCCGACGATCTGGGGCCAACGTCCTGACTTTC. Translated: CASSLAGSRRSGANVLTF.

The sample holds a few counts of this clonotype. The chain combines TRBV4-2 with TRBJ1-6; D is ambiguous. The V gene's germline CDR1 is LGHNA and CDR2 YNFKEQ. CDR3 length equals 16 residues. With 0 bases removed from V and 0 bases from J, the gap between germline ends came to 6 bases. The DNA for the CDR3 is TGTGCCAGCAGCCAAGATATCAGCTCCTATAATTCACCCCTCCACTTT. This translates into CASSQDISSYNSPLHF.

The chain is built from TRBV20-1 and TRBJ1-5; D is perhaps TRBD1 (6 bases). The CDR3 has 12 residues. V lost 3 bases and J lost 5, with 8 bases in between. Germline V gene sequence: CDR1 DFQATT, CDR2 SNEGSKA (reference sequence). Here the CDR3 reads CSASEGDQPQHF. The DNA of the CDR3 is TGCAGTGCTAGTGAGGGGGATCAGCCCCAGCATTTT.

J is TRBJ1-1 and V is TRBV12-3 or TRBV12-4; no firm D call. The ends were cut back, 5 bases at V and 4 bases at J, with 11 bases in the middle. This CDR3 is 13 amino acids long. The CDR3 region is CASSPNLGTEAFF. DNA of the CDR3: TGTGCCAGCAGTCCCAATCTGGGCACTGAAGCTTTCTTT.

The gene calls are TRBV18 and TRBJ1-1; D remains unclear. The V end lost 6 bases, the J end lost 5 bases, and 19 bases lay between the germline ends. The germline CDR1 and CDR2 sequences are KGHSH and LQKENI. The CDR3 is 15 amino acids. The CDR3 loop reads CASSRTEAGSTEAFF. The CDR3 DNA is TGTGCCAGCTCTCGAACCGAGGCGGGCAGTACTGAAGCTTTCTTT.

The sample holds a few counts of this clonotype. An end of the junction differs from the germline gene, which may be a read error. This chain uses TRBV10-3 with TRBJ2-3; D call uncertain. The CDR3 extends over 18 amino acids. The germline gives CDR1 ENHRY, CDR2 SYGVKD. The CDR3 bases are TGTGCCAGCAGTTACGTACTCGGATTAATCCTAAGCACAGATACGCAGTATTTT. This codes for CASSYVLGLILSTDTQYF.

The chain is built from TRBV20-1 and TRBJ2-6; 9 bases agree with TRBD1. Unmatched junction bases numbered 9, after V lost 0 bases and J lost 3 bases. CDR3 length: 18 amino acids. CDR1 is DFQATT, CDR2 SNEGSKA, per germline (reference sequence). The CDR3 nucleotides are TGCAGTGCTAGAGATGTCTTGGGACAGGGTGTTGGGGCCAACGTCCTGACTTTC. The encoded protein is CSARDVLGQGVGANVLTF.